These T cell receptor beta chains were read from a single sample in a study of neurological immune-mediated disorders. TCRdb reanalysed the 5' RACE reads using MiXCR and keeps one entry per CDR3 protein. Of 45,000 to 65,000 distinct CDR3 sequences in the sample, roughly 8.3% were seen once. The sequenced sample consisted of PBMCs. Receptor source: a woman in her 40s in good health. The CDR3 runs from the conserved cysteine through the conserved F or W.

v_call cdr3_aa
TRBV7-8 CASSLGGYQETQYF
TRBV7-3 CASTREPGTDTQYF
TRBV3-1 CASGAAGWGRDYWYTF
TRBV5-1 CASSPVPDRNTEAFF
TRBV5-6 CASSRQGREETQYF
TRBV5-1 CASSLGVDSNQPQHF
TRBV9 CASSVGDGYNEQFF
TRBV7-2 CASSLVLGRSYEQYF
TRBV12-3/TRBV12-4 CASSPQGAGQPQHF
TRBV29-1 CSVRTGDNSPLHF